This T cell receptor (beta chain) was recovered during a study of control samples from healthy donors and cancer patients. The V end was cut by 0 bases, the J end by 5 bases, with 7 bases between. Per the germline V gene, CDR1 is MGHDK and CDR2 is SYGVNS. The CDR3 is made up of 14 amino acids. Measured with immunoSEQ multiplex PCR; TCRdb has only the in-frame clones, and not every one. Of 120,000 or so clones in the sample, approximately 90% were seen once. V is TRBV25-1 and J is TRBJ2-2; D call uncertain. The material sequenced was blood. This TCR came from a man younger than 30 in good health. Here the CDR3 DNA reads TGTGCCAGCAGTGAATATTTCCGGACCGGGGAGCTGTTTTTT. Translated: CASSEYFRTGELFF. The variable domain in full, with the rest retrieved from reference TRBV25-1 and TRBJ2-2, is EADIYQTPRYLVIGTGKKITLECSQTMGHDKMYWYQQDPGMELHLIHYSYGVNSTEKGDLSSESTVSRIRTEHFPLTLESARPSHTSQYLCASSEYFRTGELFFGEGSRLTVL.